This T cell receptor (beta chain) was captured in a study of blood T cell repertoires in COVID-19. Study-level background: Samples came from the United States, Italy and Spain, spanning acute and convalescent COVID-19. T cells, B-cell-depleted T cells, or PBMCs provided the cDNA or gDNA that served as material.

From germline, CDR1 is GTSNPN and CDR2 SVGIG (reference sequence). This CDR3 is built from 11 residues. The germline V and J ends were trimmed by 7 bases and 3 bases, with 9 bases remaining between them. The authors' processing: Nucleated cell number was recorded as an estimate derived from reference gene primer amplification. The method was immunoSEQ multiplex PCR; TCRdb's version includes in-frame clones alone and lacks a portion of them. V and J calls and clone size come straight from that table; D and trimming were deduced from the DNA. The profile shows about 270,000 clones, less than 85% of them singletons.

This TCR came from a woman under 30 with acute or convalescent COVID-19. The sequenced material came from peripheral blood. J is TRBJ1-2 and V is TRBV30; tentatively, D is TRBD1 (5 bases). The CDR3 protein is CASGSYYGYTF. The CDR3 coding sequence is TGTGCCTCAGGGTCGTACTATGGCTACACCTTC.